This T cell receptor (beta chain) is drawn from a study of blood T cell repertoires in COVID-19. Clones were sequenced by immunoSEQ multiplex PCR, and TCRdb holds only the in-frame ones, with some missing. The sample yields 110,000 to 150,000 clones, approximately 84% seen once. CDR1 and CDR2 from the germline V gene are MGHRA and YSYEKL. V gave up 1 base and J gave up 1 base, with 7 bases separating them. This CDR3 has 15 amino acids. This receptor was identified in a man aged 40-49 years with acute COVID-19. The sequencing input was PBMCs or T cells enriched from blood (not recorded which). The J gene is TRBJ1-4, the V gene TRBV4-1, with D uncertain. The CDR3 DNA sequence: TGCGCCAGCAGCCAAGTGGCTGAAACTAATGAAAAACTGTTTTTT. As protein: CASSQVAETNEKLFF.